The 8 T cell receptor beta chains in this list originate from one sample, sequenced in a study of breast tumors, draining lymph nodes, adjacent tissues. Samples came from axillary lymph nodes draining the breast cancer. TCRdb reanalysed the multiplex PCR reads using MiXCR and keeps one entry per CDR3 protein. The table lists about 180,000 distinct CDR3 sequences, 30% to 35% of them singletons. Sequencing was performed on axillary lymph node tissue. The receptors were gathered from a female donor with breast cancer. Some clones in this sample may be carry-over from other donors' samples.

The CDR3 region has the DNA TGTGCCAGCAGCCCAGGACAGGCAAGTTCACCCCTCCACTTT. Translated, it gives CASSPGQASSPLHF. V gene TRBV5-8 combines with J gene TRBJ1-6; 7 positions agree with TRBD1. The CDR3 runs 14 residues. The germline CDR1 and CDR2 sequences are SGHTS and YDEGEE. V was clipped by 4 bases and J by 9 bases; unmatched bases: 7.

In DNA, the CDR3 is TGTGCCAGCAGCCCTATAGGTCAGGGCTTCTACAATGAGCAGTTCTTC. It specifies CASSPIGQGFYNEQFF. The rearrangement joins TRBV27 to TRBJ2-1, with D tentatively TRBD1 (5 bases). The germline V gene has CDR1 MNHEY and CDR2 SMNVEV (reference sequence). CDR3 length: 16 amino acids. Trimming stripped 6 bases from V and 3 bases from J, with 18 bases between.

This clonotype was seen repeatedly, ten times or more. The rearrangement joins TRBV30 to TRBJ2-7; maybe TRBD1 (5 bases). The germline CDR1 and CDR2 sequences are GTSNPN and SVGIG (reference sequence). The CDR3 loop spans 14 amino acids. V was shortened by 0 bases and J by 2 bases, with 11 bases between the two germline ends. CDR3 residues: CAWSVRDSTYEQYF. The CDR3 bases are TGTGCCTGGAGTGTTAGAGACAGCACCTACGAGCAGTACTTC.

This sequence joins TRBV20-1 and TRBJ1-3; D perhaps matches TRBD1 (6 bases). The V end was cut by 4 bases, the J end by 8 bases, with 18 bases between. CDR1 DFQATT and CDR2 SNEGSKA come from the germline V gene (reference sequence). The CDR3 has 14 residues. CDR3 amino acids: CSAKAGGQGYTIYF. In DNA form, the CDR3 reads TGCAGTGCTAAAGCCGGGGGCCAGGGCTACACCATATATTTT.

This clonotype appeared once. A junction end diverges from the germline sequence, so it may reflect a read error. The chain uses TRBV3-1 and TRBJ2-7; D is undetermined. Germline V gene sequence: CDR1 LGHDT, CDR2 YNNKEL (reference sequence). CDR3 length: 14 amino acids. The CDR3 loop is CAGSQGLSSYEQYF. The CDR3 nucleotides are TGTGCCGGCAGCCAAGGGCTTAGCTCCTACGAGCAGTACTTC.

The chain joins TRBV27 to TRBJ2-1; 14 nucleotides agree with TRBD2. The germline V gene has CDR1 MNHEY and CDR2 SMNVEV (reference sequence). J was trimmed by 4 bases and V by 5 bases; bases with no gene match: 10. This CDR3 spans 18 amino acids. In nucleotides, the CDR3 is TGTGCCAGCAGTCTACTCCCGGGACTAGCGGGGGCTTACAATGAGCAGTTCTTC. Its protein product is CASSLLPGLAGAYNEQFF.

The rearrangement joins TRBV13 to TRBJ1-5, with unresolved D. Germline V CDR1 and CDR2: PRHDT, FYEKMQ (reference sequence). V was shortened by 4 bases and J by 7 bases, with 8 bases between the two germline ends. The CDR3 runs 12 residues. The CDR3 loop reads CASSWSGQPQHF. DNA for the CDR3: TGTGCCAGCAGCTGGAGCGGGCAGCCCCAGCATTTT. Variable domain in full (rest from reference TRBV13 and TRBJ1-5): AAGVIQSPRHLIKEKRETATLKCYPIPRHDTVYWYQQGPGQDPQFLISFYEKMQSDKGSIPDRFSAQQFSDYHSELNMSSLELGDSALYFCASSWSGQPQHFGDGTRLSIL.

This clonotype was recorded many times. V usage is TRBV7-3 and J usage is TRBJ2-3; D is uncertain. CDR1 SGHTA and CDR2 FQGTGA come from the germline V gene. The CDR3 has 13 residues. V dropped 3 bases and J dropped 6 bases, with 10 bases sitting between them. CDR3 sequence: CASSLWGPDTQYF. CDR3 DNA: TGTGCCAGCAGCTTGTGGGGTCCCGATACGCAGTATTTT.